A single T cell receptor (beta chain) is shown here with its context. The antigen remains undetermined. The data derive from a study of neurological immune-mediated disorders. Regarding the study as a whole: While HTLV-1-associated myelopathy showed the greatest TCR clonal expansion, multiple sclerosis showed the least, falling below healthy controls.

Over 170 million TCR-beta sequences from 15-18 subjects came out of each sequencing run. TCRdb reprocessed the 5' RACE reads via MiXCR and lists one record per CDR3 protein. The sample lists about 50,000 distinct CDR3 sequences, 10% occurring once. The germline gives CDR1 MNHEY, CDR2 SMNVEV (reference sequence). This CDR3 is 14 amino acids long. Trimming removed 4 bases from V and 3 bases from J, with 7 bases in between. The receptor was isolated from a woman in her forties with HTLV-1-associated myelopathy (HAM/TSP). Specimen: PBMCs. This chain links TRBV27 with TRBJ2-6; D is ambiguous. Here the CDR3 reads CASSSLYGANVLTF. CDR3 coding DNA: TGTGCCAGCAGTTCCCTTTATGGGGCCAACGTCCTGACTTTC.